The sequence of this T cell receptor (beta chain) was determined in a study of Ad26.COV2.S vaccination and SARS-CoV-2 variants. Measured with immunoSEQ multiplex PCR; TCRdb has only the in-frame clones, and not every one. Of about half a million clones in the sample, nearly 90% were seen once. Germline CDR1 reads SNHLY; CDR2 reads FYNNEI. Trimming removed 4 bases from V and 2 bases from J, with 17 bases in between. The CDR3 runs to 16 residues. Treatment here: about 20 received Ad26.COV2.S at low or high dose, single or two shots; 5 received placebo; per-sample allocation not given. Specimens were obtained on day 63 following the first vaccine or placebo injection. Only one count was recorded for this clone.

This sequence originates from a person between 18 and 60 years old who received the Ad26.COV2.S COVID-19 vaccine or a placebo. The sample in question was peripheral blood, obtained in a trial of Ad26.COV2.S vaccine versus placebo. The V gene is TRBV2, the J gene TRBJ1-2; D might be TRBD1 (5 bases). The CDR3 loop reads CASSGNRGSRNYGYTF. The CDR3 DNA sequence: TGTGCCAGCAGTGGGAATCGGGGGTCACGAAACTATGGCTACACCTTC.